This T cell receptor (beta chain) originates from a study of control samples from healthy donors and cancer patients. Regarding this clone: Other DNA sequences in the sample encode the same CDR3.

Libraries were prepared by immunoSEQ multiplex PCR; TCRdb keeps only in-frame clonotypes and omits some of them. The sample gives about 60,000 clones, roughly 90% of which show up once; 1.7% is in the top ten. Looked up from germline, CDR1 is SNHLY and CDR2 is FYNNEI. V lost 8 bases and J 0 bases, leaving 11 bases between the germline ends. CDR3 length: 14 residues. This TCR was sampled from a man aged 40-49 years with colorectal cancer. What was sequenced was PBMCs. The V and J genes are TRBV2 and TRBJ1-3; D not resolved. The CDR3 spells CASGTVSSGNTIYF. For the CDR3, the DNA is TGTGCCAGCGGTACAGTGAGCTCTGGAAACACCATATATTTT.